This T cell receptor beta chain was captured by sequencing in a study of cytomegalovirus exposure and HLA in healthy donors. Broader study findings: Of the V segments, some could not be distinguished, including TRBV6-2 and TRBV6-3, and were excluded. CMV antigen specificity was confirmed in vitro for a few CMV-associated chains.

Use of 60 Vbeta and 13 Jbeta primers characterized the PCR. The table came from immunoSEQ multiplex PCR; TCRdb's copy has only in-frame clones and leaves some out. Of 85,000 to 130,000 clones detected, about 70% appear once; the ten largest clones hold around 4.8%. This clone was seen only a few times. As yet, its antigen is unknown. CDR1 is MNHNY, CDR2 SVGAGI, per germline (reference sequence). The length of the CDR3 is 12 residues. V was clipped by 6 bases and J by 4 bases, with 9 bases between them. V usage is TRBV6-6 and J usage is TRBJ1-1; D possibly corresponds to TRBD1 (5 bases). Sequencing was carried out using PBMCs. The receptor was isolated from a woman aged 18-29 years in good health and CMV-seropositive. The CDR3, as DNA: TGTGCCAGCAGCTCAGGGATCACTGAAGCTTTCTTT. Protein: CASSSGITEAFF.